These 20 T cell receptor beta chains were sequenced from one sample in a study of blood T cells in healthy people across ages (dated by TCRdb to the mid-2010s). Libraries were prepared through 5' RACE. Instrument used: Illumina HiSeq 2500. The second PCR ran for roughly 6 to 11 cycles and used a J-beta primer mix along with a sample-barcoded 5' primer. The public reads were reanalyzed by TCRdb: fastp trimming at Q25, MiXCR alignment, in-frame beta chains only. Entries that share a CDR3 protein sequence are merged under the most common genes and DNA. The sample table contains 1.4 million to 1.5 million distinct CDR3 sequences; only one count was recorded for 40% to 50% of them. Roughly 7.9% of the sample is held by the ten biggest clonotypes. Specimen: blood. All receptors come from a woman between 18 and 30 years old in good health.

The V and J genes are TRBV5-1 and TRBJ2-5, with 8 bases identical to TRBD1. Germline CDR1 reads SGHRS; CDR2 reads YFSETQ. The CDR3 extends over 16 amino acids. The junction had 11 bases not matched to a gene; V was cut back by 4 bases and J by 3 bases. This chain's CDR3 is CASSLAGRTGKETQYF. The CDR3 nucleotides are TGCGCCAGCAGCCTGGCGGGGAGGACAGGGAAAGAGACCCAGTACTTC.

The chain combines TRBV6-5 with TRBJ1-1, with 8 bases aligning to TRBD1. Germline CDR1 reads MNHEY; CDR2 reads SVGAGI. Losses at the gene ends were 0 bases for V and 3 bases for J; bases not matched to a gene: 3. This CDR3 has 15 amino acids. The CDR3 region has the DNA TGTGCCAGCAGTTACTCGACAGGGGTGGACACTGAAGCTTTCTTT. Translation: CASSYSTGVDTEAFF.

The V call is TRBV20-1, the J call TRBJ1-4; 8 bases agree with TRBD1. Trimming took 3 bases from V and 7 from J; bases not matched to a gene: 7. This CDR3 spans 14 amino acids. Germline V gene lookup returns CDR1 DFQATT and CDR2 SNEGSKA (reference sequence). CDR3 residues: CSASPQGGGEKLFF. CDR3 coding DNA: TGCAGTGCTAGCCCACAGGGGGGCGGTGAAAAACTGTTTTTT.

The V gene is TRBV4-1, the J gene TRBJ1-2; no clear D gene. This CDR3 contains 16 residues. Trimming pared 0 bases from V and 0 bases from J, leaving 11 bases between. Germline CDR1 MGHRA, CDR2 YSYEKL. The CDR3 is CASSQDTAGANYGYTF. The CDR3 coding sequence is TGCGCCAGCAGCCAAGATACGGCAGGAGCTAACTATGGCTACACCTTC.

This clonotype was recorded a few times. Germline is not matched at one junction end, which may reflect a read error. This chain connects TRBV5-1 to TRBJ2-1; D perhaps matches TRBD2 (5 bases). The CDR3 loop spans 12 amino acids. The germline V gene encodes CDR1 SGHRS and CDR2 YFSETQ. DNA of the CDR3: TGTGCCAGCAGCGTAGACCGGGGTGAGCAGTTCTTC. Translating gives CASSVDRGEQFF.

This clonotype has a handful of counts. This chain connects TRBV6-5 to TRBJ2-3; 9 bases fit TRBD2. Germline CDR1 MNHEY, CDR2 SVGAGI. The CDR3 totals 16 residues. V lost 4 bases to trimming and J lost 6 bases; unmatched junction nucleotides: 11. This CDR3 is CASSFLAGRILDTQYF. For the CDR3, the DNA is TGTGCCAGCAGTTTCCTAGCGGGAAGGATCCTCGATACGCAGTATTTT.

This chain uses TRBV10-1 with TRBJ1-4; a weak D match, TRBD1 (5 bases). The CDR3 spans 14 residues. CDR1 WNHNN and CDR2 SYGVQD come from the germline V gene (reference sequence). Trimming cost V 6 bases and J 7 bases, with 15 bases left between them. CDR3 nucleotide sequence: TGCGCCAGCAGCCCCGACAGCCTCGGTGAAAAACTGTTTTTT. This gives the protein CASSPDSLGEKLFF.

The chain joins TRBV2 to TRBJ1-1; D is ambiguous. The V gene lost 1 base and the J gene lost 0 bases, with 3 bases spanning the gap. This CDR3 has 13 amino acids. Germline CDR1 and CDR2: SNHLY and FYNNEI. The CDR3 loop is CASSEDVNTEAFF. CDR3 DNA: TGTGCCAGCAGTGAAGACGTGAACACTGAAGCTTTCTTT.

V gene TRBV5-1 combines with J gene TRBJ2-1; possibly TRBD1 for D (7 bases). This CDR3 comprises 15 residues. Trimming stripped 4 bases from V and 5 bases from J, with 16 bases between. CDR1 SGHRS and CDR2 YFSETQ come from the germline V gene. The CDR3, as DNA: TGCGCCAGCAGCGTTGGAGGGGGCAGCAACAATGAGCAGTTCTTC. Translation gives CASSVGGGSNNEQFF.

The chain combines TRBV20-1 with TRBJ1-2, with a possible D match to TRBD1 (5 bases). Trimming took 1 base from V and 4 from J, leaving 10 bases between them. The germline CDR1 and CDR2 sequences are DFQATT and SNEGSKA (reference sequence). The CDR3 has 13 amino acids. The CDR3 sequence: CSARGGGVYGYTF. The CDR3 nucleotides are TGCAGTGCTAGAGGGGGAGGGGTCTATGGCTACACCTTC.

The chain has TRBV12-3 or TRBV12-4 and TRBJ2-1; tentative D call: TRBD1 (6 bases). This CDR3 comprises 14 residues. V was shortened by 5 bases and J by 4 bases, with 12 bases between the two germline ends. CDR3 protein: CASSLHTGYNEQFF. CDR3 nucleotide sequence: TGTGCCAGCAGTCTTCATACAGGGTACAATGAGCAGTTCTTC.

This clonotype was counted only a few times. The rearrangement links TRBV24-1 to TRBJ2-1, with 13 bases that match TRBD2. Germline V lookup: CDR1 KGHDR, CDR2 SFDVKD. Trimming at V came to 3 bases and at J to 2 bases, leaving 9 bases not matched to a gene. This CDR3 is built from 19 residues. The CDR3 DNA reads TGTGCCACCAGTGATGCCGGACTAGCGGGGGCACTAACCTACAATGAGCAGTTCTTC. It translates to CATSDAGLAGALTYNEQFF.

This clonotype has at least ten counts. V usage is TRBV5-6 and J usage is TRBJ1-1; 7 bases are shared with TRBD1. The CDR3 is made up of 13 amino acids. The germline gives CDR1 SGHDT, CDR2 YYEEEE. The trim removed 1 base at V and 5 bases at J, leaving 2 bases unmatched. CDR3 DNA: TGTGCCAGCAGCTTGACAGGGGAAACTGAAGCTTTCTTT. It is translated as CASSLTGETEAFF. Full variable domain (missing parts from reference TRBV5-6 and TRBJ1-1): DAGVTQSPTHLIKTRGQQVTLRCSPKSGHDTVSWYQQALGQGPQFIFQYYEEEERQRGNFPDRFSGHQFPNYSSELNVNALLLGDSALYLCASSLTGETEAFFGQGTRLTVV.

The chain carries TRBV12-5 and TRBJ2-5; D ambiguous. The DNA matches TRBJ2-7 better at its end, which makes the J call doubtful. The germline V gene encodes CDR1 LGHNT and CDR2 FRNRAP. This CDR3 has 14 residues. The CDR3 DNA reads TGTGCTAGTGGTTTGGAACCGACAAGCACCGAGCAGTACTTC. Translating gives CASGLEPTSTEQYF.

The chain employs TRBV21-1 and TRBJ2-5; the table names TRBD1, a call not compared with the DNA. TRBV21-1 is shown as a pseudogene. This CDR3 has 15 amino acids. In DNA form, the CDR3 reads TGTGCCAGCAGCAAAGAAACGGACAGGCTGGAGACCCAGTACTTC. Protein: CASSKETDRLETQYF.

Written as DNA, the CDR3 is TGTGCCAGCAGTACGCCGAGTGCCTATGAAAAACTGTTTTTT. Its translation: CASSTPSAYEKLFF. The chain joins TRBV7-8 to TRBJ1-4; no clear D. The CDR3 runs to 14 residues. V was shortened by 6 bases and J by 6 bases, with 14 bases between the two germline ends. CDR1 is SGHVS, CDR2 FQNEAQ, per germline.

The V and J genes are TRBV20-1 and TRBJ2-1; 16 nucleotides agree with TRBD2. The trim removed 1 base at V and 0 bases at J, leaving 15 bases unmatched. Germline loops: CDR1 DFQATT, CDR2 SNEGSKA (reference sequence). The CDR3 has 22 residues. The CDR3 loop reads CSARGRLTGTSGRESSYNEQFF. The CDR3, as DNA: TGCAGTGCTAGAGGCCGGTTGACCGGGACTAGCGGGAGGGAGAGCTCCTACAATGAGCAGTTCTTC.

The CDR3 bases are TGTGCCAGCAGCCCTTGGGACGGCCAAAACATTCAGTACTTC. Translating gives CASSPWDGQNIQYF. The chain has TRBV7-9 and TRBJ2-4, with D perhaps assigned TRBD1 or TRBD2 (5 bases each). This CDR3 has 14 amino acids. Germline V gene data show CDR1 as SEHNR and CDR2 as FQNEAQ (reference sequence). V gave up 5 bases and J gave up 5 bases, with 13 bases separating them.

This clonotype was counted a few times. CDR3 residues: CASSLTIDYNSPLHF. CDR3 DNA sequence: TGTGCCAGCAGCTTAACCATTGACTATAATTCACCCCTCCACTTT. The rearrangement joins TRBV3-1 to TRBJ1-6; D gene uncertain. The CDR3 has 15 residues. Germline CDR1 and CDR2: LGHDT and YNNKEL (reference sequence). Trimming removed 5 bases from V and 3 bases from J, with 11 bases in between.

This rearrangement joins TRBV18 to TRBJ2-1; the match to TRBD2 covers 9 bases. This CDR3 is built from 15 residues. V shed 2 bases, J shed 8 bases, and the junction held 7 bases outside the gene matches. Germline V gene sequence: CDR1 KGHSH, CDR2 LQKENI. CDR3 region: CASSPGTSFLDEQFF. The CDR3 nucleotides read TGTGCCAGCTCACCAGGGACTAGCTTTTTGGATGAGCAGTTCTTC.